The 9 T cell receptor beta chains presented below share a single source sample, sequenced in a study of neurological immune-mediated disorders. Each CDR3 protein is one row after TCRdb ran MiXCR on the 5' RACE reads. The data hold fewer than 90,000 distinct CDR3 sequences, with 10% observed a single time. Specimen: PBMCs. Receptors were obtained from a man between 40 and 49 years old in good health.

This clonotype was seen at least ten times. This rearrangement joins TRBV29-1 to TRBJ1-1; no reliable D call. Trimming shortened V by 5 bases and J by 0 bases, and 7 bases separated the two germline ends. Germline V gives CDR1 SQVTM, CDR2 ANQGSEA. This CDR3 has 12 residues. CDR3 coding DNA: TGCAGCGTTAAACAGCTGAACACTGAAGCTTTCTTT. Its protein is CSVKQLNTEAFF.

This clonotype showed up many times. The chain is built from TRBV7-9 and TRBJ1-4; 7 bases match TRBD1. CDR3 length: 17 residues. The junction had 14 bases not matched to a gene; V was cut back by 5 bases and J by 5 bases. Germline CDR1 SEHNR, CDR2 FQNEAQ (reference sequence). In DNA, the CDR3 is TGTGCCAGCAGCCCACAGCCCCGGGACAGCCCCAATGAAAAACTGTTTTTT. It yields the protein CASSPQPRDSPNEKLFF.

The table lists this clonotype with many counts. CDR3 in amino acids: CSARVKGGSNQPQHF. Written as DNA, the CDR3 is TGCAGTGCTAGAGTAAAGGGGGGTAGCAATCAGCCCCAGCATTTT. The chain combines TRBV20-1 with TRBJ1-5, with a tentative D call TRBD1 (6 bases). This CDR3 region has 15 residues. V lost 1 base and J 0 bases, leaving 10 bases between the germline ends. CDR1 is DFQATT, CDR2 SNEGSKA, per germline (reference sequence).

V is TRBV10-3 and J is TRBJ1-3; D unclear. Trimming shortened V by 10 bases and J by 0 bases, and 13 bases separated the two germline ends. Germline-derived CDR1 and CDR2 are ENHRY and SYGVKD. The CDR3 is 14 residues long. CDR3 nucleotides: TGTGCCACCATGGAGGACCCCTCTGGAAACACCATATATTTT. This gives the protein CATMEDPSGNTIYF.

The CDR3 sequence: CASSPQTGHTGELFF. The CDR3 DNA reads TGTGCCAGCAGTCCTCAGACAGGGCACACCGGGGAGCTGTTTTTT. The genes are TRBV28 and TRBJ2-2; 7 bases align to TRBD1. V shed 5 bases and J 3 bases; nucleotides not matched to a gene: 6. Germline lookup yields CDR1 MDHEN and CDR2 SYDVKM. The CDR3 spans 15 residues.

In this sample, this clonotype turned up a few times. The chain uses TRBV28 and TRBJ2-5, with D possibly TRBD1 on 6 matching bases. The germline CDR1 and CDR2 sequences are MDHEN and SYDVKM. With 1 base removed from V and 5 bases from J, the gap between germline ends came to 14 bases. The CDR3 runs to 15 residues. The CDR3, as DNA: TGTGCCAGCAGTTTATACAAGGGGGAAAGGGAGACCCAGTACTTC. Amino acid sequence: CASSLYKGERETQYF.

This chain joins TRBV18 and TRBJ2-1; the match to TRBD2 covers 7 bases. V dropped 0 bases and J dropped 7; count of bases not matched to a gene: 0. CDR1 and CDR2 (germline): KGHSH, LQKENI. CDR3 length: 13 amino acids. CDR3 in amino acids: CASSPPRGNEQFF. The DNA of the CDR3 is TGTGCCAGCTCACCACCGCGGGGGAATGAGCAGTTCTTC.

In this sample, this clonotype turned up many times. The chain carries TRBV28 and TRBJ2-7; 10 positions match TRBD1. Trimming cost V 2 bases and J 3 bases; bases outside gene matches: 4. The germline V gene encodes CDR1 MDHEN and CDR2 SYDVKM. This CDR3 region has 15 residues. CDR3 bases: TGTGCCAGCAGTTTAAGGGACAGGGGTGGCTACGAGCAGTACTTC. It is translated as CASSLRDRGGYEQYF.

This clonotype was recorded at least ten times. The chain is built from TRBV5-1 and TRBJ2-3; the D is unclear. V lost 4 bases and J 3 bases, leaving 9 bases between the germline ends. This CDR3 has 13 amino acids. Germline V gives CDR1 SGHRS, CDR2 YFSETQ. The DNA for the CDR3 is TGCGCCAGCAGCCCCTTCAGGACAGATACGCAGTATTTT. As protein: CASSPFRTDTQYF.